This T cell receptor (beta chain) came from a study of blood T cells in healthy people across ages. The CDR3 length is 17 residues. With V trimmed by 2 bases and J by 2 bases, 10 bases remained unmatched. Germline V gives CDR1 MNHEY, CDR2 SMNVEV (reference sequence). Isolated per sample were at least 6 million PBMCs. PCR was performed a second time for about 7 to 11 cycles using a sample-barcoded 5' primer and a J-beta primer mix. Every cDNA was tagged by a template-switch adaptor with 12 random nucleotides. In TCRdb, the 5' RACE reads were re-called with MiXCR into one record per CDR3 protein. The sample holds about 930,000 distinct CDR3 sequences; 29% are singletons and the top ten take more than 8.5%. Findings and limits, study-wide: TCR beta diversity per million T cells fell roughly linearly with age.

Comment on this clonotype: Its target is unknown.

This same sample was also taken into another study, of T cells of mothers and their children.

The specimen sequenced was blood. The rearrangement joins TRBV27 to TRBJ2-5; 8 nucleotides match TRBD2. The origin of this receptor is a woman in her thirties or forties in good health. The chain's CDR3 is CASSLKRVAGTQETQYF. Written as DNA, the CDR3 is TGTGCCAGCAGTTTAAAAAGGGTAGCGGGGACTCAAGAGACCCAGTACTTC.